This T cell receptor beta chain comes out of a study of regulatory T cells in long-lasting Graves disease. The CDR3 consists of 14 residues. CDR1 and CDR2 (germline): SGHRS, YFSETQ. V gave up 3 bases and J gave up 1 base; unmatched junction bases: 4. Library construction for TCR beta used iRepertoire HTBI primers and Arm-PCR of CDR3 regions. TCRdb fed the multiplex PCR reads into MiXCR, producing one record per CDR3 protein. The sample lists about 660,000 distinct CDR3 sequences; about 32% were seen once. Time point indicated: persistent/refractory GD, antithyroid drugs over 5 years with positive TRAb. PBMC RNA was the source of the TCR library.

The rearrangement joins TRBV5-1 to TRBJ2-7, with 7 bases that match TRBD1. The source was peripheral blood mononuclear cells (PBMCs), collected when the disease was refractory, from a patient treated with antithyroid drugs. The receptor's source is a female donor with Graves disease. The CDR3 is CASSWGQSSYEQYF. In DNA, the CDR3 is TGCGCCAGCAGCTGGGGACAGTCTTCCTACGAGCAGTACTTC.